This T cell receptor (beta chain) is drawn from a study of blood T cells in healthy people across ages. General observations from the study: Aged donors had fewer naive CD4+ cells and lower diversity than long-lived donors. PBMCs went unsorted, and a conclusive naive versus antigen-experienced comparison was therefore prevented.

Then a second PCR, running roughly 6 to 11 cycles, was carried out with a sample-barcoded 5' primer and a J-beta primer mix. Every molecule of cDNA carried a tag from a template-switch adaptor with 12 random nucleotides. In TCRdb, the 5' RACE reads were re-called with MiXCR into one record per CDR3 protein. In the table there are 850,000 to 1,000,000 distinct CDR3 sequences, 45% to 50% of which are singletons. Total RNA was extracted at no less than 5.5 micrograms per sample. This clonotype has just a few counts. Its antigen is not identified. The CDR3 totals 17 residues. V gave up 0 bases and J gave up 0 bases, with 10 bases separating them. CDR1 SGHNT and CDR2 YYREEE come from the germline V gene (reference sequence).

The rearrangement uses TRBV5-4 and TRBJ1-6; D unresolved. Sequenced: blood. This clonotype was obtained from a man aged 30 to 45 in good health. The CDR3 DNA is TGTGCCAGCAGCTTGGCTCCAGAGCACTCCTATAATTCACCCCTCCACTTT. As protein: CASSLAPEHSYNSPLHF.